The source of this TCR beta chain is a study of control samples from healthy donors and cancer patients. Clones were sequenced by immunoSEQ multiplex PCR, and TCRdb holds only the in-frame ones, with some missing. The sample yields more than 65,000 clones, nearly 85% seen once. The germline CDR1 and CDR2 sequences are KGHSH and LQKENI. This CDR3 contains 12 residues. V was pared by 3 bases and J by 5 bases, with 6 bases between. V gene TRBV18 combines with J gene TRBJ2-3; no definite D call. This TCR derives from a man in his 60s in good health. Sequencing was carried out using blood. This CDR3 reads CASSPAEDTQYF. CDR3 coding DNA: TGTGCCAGCTCACCTGCGGAAGATACGCAGTATTTT.